This T cell receptor (beta chain) was sequenced for a study of blood T cell repertoires in COVID-19. Study-wide background: The United States, Italy and Spain were the sources of the acute and convalescent COVID-19 samples. Sample material is recorded as cDNA or gDNA derived from T cells, B-cell-depleted T cells, or PBMCs.

V was trimmed by 5 bases and J by 6 bases, leaving 11 bases between them. In germline, CDR1 is SGHVS, CDR2 FNYEAQ. The CDR3 length is 12 residues. A few counts support this clone. Original analysis: By means of reference gene primer amplification, nucleated cell counts were estimated. Profiling relied on immunoSEQ multiplex PCR, and the TCRdb table lists in-frame clones only, not all of them. D and trimming come from the DNA, and the V and J calls and clone size come from that table. Seen here are about 240,000 clones, about 83% observed once, and the top ten hold 4%. The receptor comes from a man aged 50 to 60 with acute or convalescent COVID-19. Source material: peripheral blood. This rearrangement joins TRBV7-6 to TRBJ2-7, with D maybe TRBD2 (5 bases). CDR3 sequence reads: CASSQIGSEQYF. The CDR3 coding sequence is TGTGCCAGCAGCCAGATTGGGAGCGAGCAGTACTTC. The full variable domain, completed using reference TRBV7-6 and TRBJ2-7, is GAGVSQSPRYKVTKRGQDVALRCDPISGHVSLYWYRQALGQGPEFLTYFNYEAQQDKSGLPNDRFSAERPEGSISTLTIQRTEQRDSAMYRCASSQIGSEQYFGPGTRLTVT.